What follows describes a single TCR beta chain. Measured with immunoSEQ multiplex PCR; TCRdb has only the in-frame clones, and not every one. Of around 480,000 clones in the sample, 60% to 80% were seen once. The entry originates in a study of shared clonotypes between healthy human individuals. The length of the CDR3 is 14 residues. V trimming: 5 bases; J trimming: 7 bases; junction bases outside the gene matches: 11. The germline V gene encodes CDR1 MNHNS and CDR2 SASEGT. The receptor was isolated from a woman aged 40 to 55 in good health. Some clones in this sample may be carry-over from other donors' samples. Sequencing used PBMCs. This rearrangement joins TRBV6-1 to TRBJ2-7; TRBD1 matches at 7 bases. Here the CDR3 reads CASSSVGQAGEQYF. The CDR3 DNA reads TGTGCCAGCAGTTCCGTCGGACAGGCCGGGGAGCAGTACTTC.